This is a list of T cell receptor beta chains from one sample in a study of cytomegalovirus exposure and HLA in healthy donors. Produced via immunoSEQ multiplex PCR; TCRdb's table is partial and in-frame only. The data show 150,000 to 200,000 clones, approximately 86% seen once. Sample: PBMCs. The receptors derive from a woman between 18 and 30 years old in good health and CMV-seronegative. CDR3s include the opening cysteine and the closing phenylalanine or tryptophan. Fields, in order: CDR3 DNA, CDR3 protein, D gene, J gene, V gene, clone size. The D gene is left open where the match is weak. Rows may omit the clone size; those that give it use once, few, many or a size class.

CDR3 DNA: TGCAGCGCACAGCTCGGACTAGCGGGAGACGGGAACGAGCAGTACTTC; CDR3 protein: CSAQLGLAGDGNEQYF; D gene: TRBD2; J gene: TRBJ2-7; V gene: TRBV29-1; clone size: -
CDR3 DNA: TGTGCCAGCTCACCACAGGGGGCAGGTAATCAGCCCCAGCATTTT; CDR3 protein: CASSPQGAGNQPQHF; D gene: TRBD1; J gene: TRBJ1-5; V gene: TRBV18; clone size: few
CDR3 DNA: TGCGCCAGCAGCTTCCAGCTACGAGACGGCGGGACAGGGGCGCCCCTCCACTTT; CDR3 protein: CASSFQLRDGGTGAPLHF; D gene: TRBD1; J gene: TRBJ1-6; V gene: TRBV5-1; clone size: -
CDR3 DNA: TGCAGCGTTGTTGGCGGTAATCCCTACGAGCAGTACTTC; CDR3 protein: CSVVGGNPYEQYF; D gene: -; J gene: TRBJ2-7; V gene: TRBV29-1; clone size: -
CDR3 DNA: TGTGCCAGTAGTTCGGGTATTGCAACTAATGAAAAACTGTTTTTT; CDR3 protein: CASSSGIATNEKLFF; D gene: -; J gene: TRBJ1-4; V gene: TRBV19; clone size: -
CDR3 DNA: TGCGCCAGCAGCTTGGTGGCGGGAAATCAGCCCCAGCATTTT; CDR3 protein: CASSLVAGNQPQHF; D gene: -; J gene: TRBJ1-5; V gene: TRBV5-1; clone size: -
CDR3 DNA: TGTGCCAGCAGCCCCCAGGGGCTGAACACCGGGGAGCTGTTTTTT; CDR3 protein: CASSPQGLNTGELFF; D gene: -; J gene: TRBJ2-2; V gene: TRBV7-2; clone size: -
CDR3 DNA: TGTGCCAGCTCACCGGCGGTCAATGAGCAGTTCTTC; CDR3 protein: CASSPAVNEQFF; D gene: -; J gene: TRBJ2-1; V gene: TRBV18; clone size: -
CDR3 DNA: TGTGCCAGTAGTATAGAAACAGGGTCAGAGACCCAGTACTTC; CDR3 protein: CASSIETGSETQYF; D gene: -; J gene: TRBJ2-5; V gene: TRBV19; clone size: -
CDR3 DNA: TGTGCCAGCAGCTTGGACAGGGGGCTAGCTGCCGGGGAGCTGTTTTTT; CDR3 protein: CASSLDRGLAAGELFF; D gene: TRBD1; J gene: TRBJ2-2; V gene: TRBV5-8; clone size: -
CDR3 DNA: TGTGCCAGCAGCTTAGGCAGGGATCAGCCCCAGCATTTT; CDR3 protein: CASSLGRDQPQHF; D gene: -; J gene: TRBJ1-5; V gene: TRBV11-3; clone size: -
CDR3 DNA: TGTGCCAGCAGCTTGGCGGCAGGGGGATACTACGAGCAGTACTTC; CDR3 protein: CASSLAAGGYYEQYF; D gene: TRBD1; J gene: TRBJ2-7; V gene: TRBV5-5; clone size: -
CDR3 DNA: TGTGCCAGCAGCTGGGACAAATACGAGCAGTACTTC; CDR3 protein: CASSWDKYEQYF; D gene: -; J gene: TRBJ2-7; V gene: TRBV11-2; clone size: -
CDR3 DNA: TGTGCCAGCTCATCCACAGTGAACACTGAAGCTTTCTTT; CDR3 protein: CASSSTVNTEAFF; D gene: -; J gene: TRBJ1-1; V gene: TRBV18; clone size: -
CDR3 DNA: TGTGCCATCAGTGAGTCGGTGGCAGGTAGTCAGCCCCAGCATTTT; CDR3 protein: CAISESVAGSQPQHF; D gene: -; J gene: TRBJ1-5; V gene: TRBV10-3; clone size: -
CDR3 DNA: TGTGCCAGCAGCTACGGACAGGCCAGAGGGACCCAGTACTTC; CDR3 protein: CASSYGQARGTQYF; D gene: TRBD1; J gene: TRBJ2-5; V gene: TRBV2; clone size: -
CDR3 DNA: TGCAGTGCGCATACAGGGTACTACACCTTC; CDR3 protein: CSAHTGYYTF; D gene: -; J gene: TRBJ1-2; V gene: TRBV20-1; clone size: -
CDR3 DNA: TGTGCCAGTCACGGGGGCACTGAAGCTTTCTTT; CDR3 protein: CASHGGTEAFF; D gene: -; J gene: TRBJ1-1; V gene: TRBV25-1; clone size: few
CDR3 DNA: TGTGCCAGCTCACCTGTGGCGGGGGGCTACAATGAGCAGTTCTTC; CDR3 protein: CASSPVAGGYNEQFF; D gene: TRBD2; J gene: TRBJ2-1; V gene: TRBV18; clone size: -
CDR3 DNA: TGCGCCAGCAGCCAAGATCCAGTGACTTACAATGAGCAGTTCTTC; CDR3 protein: CASSQDPVTYNEQFF; D gene: -; J gene: TRBJ2-1; V gene: TRBV4-1; clone size: -
CDR3 DNA: TGCGCCAGCAGCCAAGGACGCCTGTTGGCGGGAGGCCAAGATACGCAGTATTTT; CDR3 protein: CASSQGRLLAGGQDTQYF; D gene: TRBD2; J gene: TRBJ2-3; V gene: TRBV4-1; clone size: -
CDR3 DNA: TGTGCCAGTGCTGCCGGGACTAACACCTACGAGCAGTACTTC; CDR3 protein: CASAAGTNTYEQYF; D gene: TRBD2; J gene: TRBJ2-7; V gene: TRBV19; clone size: -
CDR3 DNA: TGTGCCAGCAGTGCGGATAGTGGCTACACCTTC; CDR3 protein: CASSADSGYTF; D gene: -; J gene: TRBJ1-2; V gene: TRBV6-6; clone size: -
CDR3 DNA: TGTGCCAGCAGTAAGACAGTTAATTCTAACTATGGCTACACCTTC; CDR3 protein: CASSKTVNSNYGYTF; D gene: -; J gene: TRBJ1-2; V gene: TRBV6-5; clone size: -
CDR3 DNA: TGTGCCAGCAGTGCGATGGAGGGTCCCGGGGAGCTGTTTTTT; CDR3 protein: CASSAMEGPGELFF; D gene: -; J gene: TRBJ2-2; V gene: TRBV6-4; clone size: -
CDR3 DNA: TGCGCCAGCAGCTCTGCCGGGACAGTCGGGGAGACCCAGTACTTC; CDR3 protein: CASSSAGTVGETQYF; D gene: TRBD1; J gene: TRBJ2-5; V gene: TRBV5-1; clone size: -
CDR3 DNA: TGTGCCAGCAGTGTTCGGGGCGGGGAAACCGGGGAGCTGTTTTTT; CDR3 protein: CASSVRGGETGELFF; D gene: -; J gene: TRBJ2-2; V gene: TRBV2; clone size: -
CDR3 DNA: TGTGCCAGCAGTTGGGACAGGGAACAAGAGACCCAGTACTTC; CDR3 protein: CASSWDREQETQYF; D gene: TRBD1; J gene: TRBJ2-5; V gene: TRBV6-5; clone size: -
CDR3 DNA: TGTGCCAGCAGCTTAGATTCGGGGGATGCTAACTATGGCTACACCTTC; CDR3 protein: CASSLDSGDANYGYTF; D gene: -; J gene: TRBJ1-2; V gene: TRBV13; clone size: few
CDR3 DNA: TGTGCCATCAATGGGGAGGTGGGTCAGCCCCAGCATTTT; CDR3 protein: CAINGEVGQPQHF; D gene: -; J gene: TRBJ1-5; V gene: TRBV10-3; clone size: -
CDR3 DNA: TGTGCCAGCAGTTATGGCGGGGGCTCCTACAATGAGCAGTTCTTC; CDR3 protein: CASSYGGGSYNEQFF; D gene: TRBD2; J gene: TRBJ2-1; V gene: TRBV6-5; clone size: -
CDR3 DNA: TGTGCCAGTAGTATCGGGACAGATAATTCACCCCTCCACTTT; CDR3 protein: CASSIGTDNSPLHF; D gene: TRBD1; J gene: TRBJ1-6; V gene: TRBV19; clone size: -
CDR3 DNA: TGTGCCTGGAGTGCGTGGAGGTGGGAGACCCAGTACTTC; CDR3 protein: CAWSAWRWETQYF; D gene: -; J gene: TRBJ2-5; V gene: TRBV30; clone size: -
CDR3 DNA: TGTGCCAGCAGCGCCGATCTAGCGGGAGTGGCAGATACGCAGTATTTT; CDR3 protein: CASSADLAGVADTQYF; D gene: TRBD2; J gene: TRBJ2-3; V gene: TRBV9; clone size: -
CDR3 DNA: TGTGCCTGGACGCGAGTGAACACTGAAGCTTTCTTT; CDR3 protein: CAWTRVNTEAFF; D gene: -; J gene: TRBJ1-1; V gene: TRBV30; clone size: -
CDR3 DNA: TGTGCCAGCAGTGATTGGACTAGAGGCCACGAGCAGTACTTC; CDR3 protein: CASSDWTRGHEQYF; D gene: TRBD2; J gene: TRBJ2-7; V gene: TRBV2; clone size: -
CDR3 DNA: TGTGCCACCAGCAGAGGGACAGACACCTACGAGCAGTACTTC; CDR3 protein: CATSRGTDTYEQYF; D gene: -; J gene: TRBJ2-7; V gene: TRBV15; clone size: -
CDR3 DNA: TGCGCCAGCAGCTTGAACGGGCAGGGTAGGGAAAAACTGTTTTTT; CDR3 protein: CASSLNGQGREKLFF; D gene: -; J gene: TRBJ1-4; V gene: TRBV5-1; clone size: once
CDR3 DNA: TGTGCCACCGCGGCTAACTATGGCTACACCTTC; CDR3 protein: CATAANYGYTF; D gene: -; J gene: TRBJ1-2; V gene: TRBV25-1; clone size: once
CDR3 DNA: TGTGCCAGCAGCCTCCGACAGGGGGAGGCCGAGCAGTACTTC; CDR3 protein: CASSLRQGEAEQYF; D gene: TRBD1; J gene: TRBJ2-7; V gene: TRBV11-2; clone size: -
CDR3 DNA: TGTGCCAGCAGCACGACAGGGGTTTACACTGAAGCTTTCTTT; CDR3 protein: CASSTTGVYTEAFF; D gene: TRBD1; J gene: TRBJ1-1; V gene: TRBV5-4; clone size: -
CDR3 DNA: TGTGCCAGCAGCCCCGGACAGACCTACGAGCAGTACTTC; CDR3 protein: CASSPGQTYEQYF; D gene: -; J gene: TRBJ2-7; V gene: TRBV5-6; clone size: once
CDR3 DNA: TGTGCCATCAGTGAGTCGGGAAGGCAGGGGGCCTCCGAGCAGTACTTC; CDR3 protein: CAISESGRQGASEQYF; D gene: TRBD1; J gene: TRBJ2-7; V gene: TRBV10-3; clone size: -
CDR3 DNA: TGTGCCAGCAGGGAGGGCTCCTATGGCTACACCTTC; CDR3 protein: CASREGSYGYTF; D gene: -; J gene: TRBJ1-2; V gene: TRBV28; clone size: -
CDR3 DNA: TGTGCCAGCTCCGGACAGGGGAATCAGCCCCAGCATTTT; CDR3 protein: CASSGQGNQPQHF; D gene: TRBD1; J gene: TRBJ1-5; V gene: TRBV18; clone size: -
CDR3 DNA: TGCGCCAGCAGTGAGAGGGGGCAGCCGAACACTGAAGCTTTCTTT; CDR3 protein: CASSERGQPNTEAFF; D gene: TRBD1; J gene: TRBJ1-1; V gene: TRBV10-1; clone size: -
CDR3 DNA: TGTGCCAGCAGTTCCGCCGGGACAGCCTCCGGGGAGCTGTTTTTT; CDR3 protein: CASSSAGTASGELFF; D gene: TRBD1; J gene: TRBJ2-2; V gene: TRBV27; clone size: -
CDR3 DNA: TGCGCCAGCAGTTCCGGCGGGACCTCAGGAGAGACCCAGTACTTC; CDR3 protein: CASSSGGTSGETQYF; D gene: -; J gene: TRBJ2-5; V gene: TRBV5-1; clone size: -
CDR3 DNA: TGTGCCAGCAGCCATTCATACCCTCCGGGACTAGGAGGTGAGGGCTCCTACGAGCAGTACTTC; CDR3 protein: CASSHSYPPGLGGEGSYEQYF; D gene: TRBD2; J gene: TRBJ2-7; V gene: TRBV4-2; clone size: -
CDR3 DNA: TGTGCCAGCAGCTCAGGACTAGCCCGTTGGGCAGATACGCAGTATTTT; CDR3 protein: CASSSGLARWADTQYF; D gene: TRBD2; J gene: TRBJ2-3; V gene: TRBV7-9; clone size: -
CDR3 DNA: TGCGCCAGCAGCCAAGACCAAGGGGGCTCTGGAAACACCATATATTTT; CDR3 protein: CASSQDQGGSGNTIYF; D gene: -; J gene: TRBJ1-3; V gene: TRBV4-3; clone size: -
CDR3 DNA: TGTTCCAGCAGCTTATTATCTCGCCCCAGGGGAGATGGTGGAAACACCATATATTTT; CDR3 protein: CSSSLLSRPRGDGGNTIYF; D gene: -; J gene: TRBJ1-3; V gene: TRBV7-9; clone size: -